The TCR beta chain described here comes from a study of T cell responses to AZD1222 COVID-19 vaccine. The data were produced by immunoSEQ multiplex PCR, yet TCRdb's version contains in-frame clones alone and is incomplete. Among under 130,000 clones, around 90% were seen once, and the ten largest hold 1% to 1.5%. This receptor was identified in an adult in good health. Specimen: peripheral blood, collected on day 0 of AZD1222 vaccination.

The CDR3 bases are TGTGCCAGCAGCCTCACGGGCGGGAGTGTGACCTACAATGAGCAGTTCTTC. This sequence encodes CASSLTGGSVTYNEQFF. J is TRBJ2-1 and V is TRBV9; 7 bases agree with TRBD2. J lost 2 bases, V lost 4 bases, and 12 bases had no gene match. This CDR3 has 17 residues. Germline V lookup: CDR1 SGDLS, CDR2 YYNGEE.